This TCR beta chain was profiled in a study of CD8 T cells in ankylosing spondylitis. V lost 3 bases and J 8 bases, leaving 13 bases between the germline ends. CDR3 size: 13 residues. General study findings and limits: Reports say disease-linked clones showed up significantly more in matched ankylosing spondylitis synovial fluid. Earlier studies detected some motif variants in reactive arthritis synovial fluid and blood. Within peripheral blood, clones linked to disease were CD8+ and relatively rare. What appeared characteristic of ankylosing spondylitis blood was a TCR beta motif of eight highly homologous variants.

The authors made TCR beta libraries by quantitative 5'-RACE with molecular barcodes. MiXCR, applied by TCRdb to the 5' RACE reads, yields one record per CDR3 protein. The sample has around 450,000 distinct CDR3 sequences; 25% to 30% are singletons. With regard to this clonotype: Its antigen remains unknown.

This TCR was recovered from a male donor with ankylosing spondylitis. Input material: blood, either unsorted or a sorted T cell fraction (not recorded which). V gene TRBV12-3 or TRBV12-4 combines with J gene TRBJ1-1, with D maybe TRBD1 (6 bases). This CDR3 reads CASSFNPRGEAFF. DNA of the CDR3: TGTGCCAGCAGTTTTAACCCAAGGGGGGAAGCTTTCTTT.